This is a list of T cell receptor beta chains from one sample in a study of Ad26.COV2.S vaccination and SARS-CoV-2 variants. TCRdb keeps only in-frame clones here, not all; method: immunoSEQ multiplex PCR. The repertoire consists of roughly 700,000 clones, with around 89% occurring once and the leading ten covering approximately 1.5%. The source material was peripheral blood, sampled in a trial of Ad26.COV2.S vaccine versus placebo. Receptors were obtained from a person between 18 and 59 years old who received the Ad26.COV2.S COVID-19 vaccine or a placebo. The CDR3 runs from the conserved cysteine through the conserved F or W. The D gene is left open where the match is weak. Clone size is not always given. Where it is, it says once, few, many or a class for expanded clones.

TRBJ2-7	TRBV27	NA	NA	CASSRRTTGYEQYF	TGTGCCAGCAGTAGGCGGACTACCGGGTACGAGCAGTACTTC
TRBJ2-7	TRBV7-6	NA	NA	CASSSRLEGEQYF	TGTGCCAGCAGCTCGCGACTAGAGGGCGAGCAGTACTTC
TRBJ2-3	TRBV6-2/TRBV6-3	TRBD1	once	CASSYSGTGHTDTQYF	TGTGCCAGCAGTTACTCCGGGACAGGGCACACAGATACGCAGTATTTT
TRBJ1-2	TRBV29-1	NA	NA	CSVPGGGYTF	TGCAGCGTTCCGGGGGGTGGCTACACCTTC
TRBJ1-1	TRBV6-1	NA	NA	CASSERGTHTEAFF	TGTGCCAGCAGTGAACGGGGCACGCACACTGAAGCTTTCTTT
TRBJ2-3	TRBV5-1	NA	once	CASSLAGTSTDTQYF	TGCGCCAGCAGCTTGGCAGGGACCAGCACAGATACGCAGTATTTT
TRBJ2-7	TRBV27	NA	NA	CASSLSKGKQYF	TGTGCCAGCAGTTTATCGAAGGGGAAGCAGTACTTC
TRBJ1-5	TRBV19	NA	NA	CASRDRYSNQPQHF	TGTGCCAGTAGAGACAGGTATAGCAATCAGCCCCAGCATTTT
TRBJ1-5	TRBV30	NA	once	CAWSVSLYQPQHF	TGTGCCTGGAGTGTATCCCTGTATCAGCCCCAGCATTTT
TRBJ2-3	TRBV6-6	NA	NA	CASSSWTARDTQYF	TGTGCCAGCAGTTCGTGGACAGCTCGAGATACGCAGTATTTT
TRBJ1-2	TRBV19	NA	once	CASTTTGSNYGYTF	TGTGCCAGTACTACCACAGGATCCAACTATGGCTACACCTTC
TRBJ1-2	TRBV24-1	TRBD1	NA	CATSDDDRDSYGYTF	TGTGCCACCAGTGATGATGACCGGGACAGCTATGGCTACACCTTC
TRBJ2-3	TRBV9	NA	NA	CASSVRGEGADTQYF	TGTGCCAGCAGCGTACGGGGGGAGGGGGCAGATACGCAGTATTTT
TRBJ2-7	TRBV18	NA	NA	CASSQNGAYEQYF	TGTGCCAGCTCACAGAACGGCGCCTACGAGCAGTACTTC
TRBJ1-4	TRBV7-8	NA	NA	CASSLGGEKKLFF	TGTGCCAGCAGCCTGGGGGGGGAGAAAAAACTGTTTTTT
TRBJ2-7	TRBV4-2	NA	NA	CASSQEVVAGSSYEQYF	TGTGCCAGCAGCCAAGAGGTAGTGGCAGGGAGCTCCTACGAGCAGTACTTC
TRBJ2-7	TRBV30	NA	NA	CAWRQGRGYEQYF	TGTGCCTGGAGACAGGGCAGGGGCTACGAGCAGTACTTC
TRBJ1-1	TRBV18	NA	NA	CASSPDRANTEAFF	TGTGCCAGCTCACCTGACAGAGCAAACACTGAAGCTTTCTTT
TRBJ2-2	TRBV6-5	TRBD2	NA	CASRLTSGVDGELFF	TGTGCCAGCAGGCTTACTAGCGGGGTAGACGGGGAGCTGTTTTTT
TRBJ1-3	TRBV11-3	NA	few	CASSPRPGNTIYF	TGTGCCAGCAGCCCTCGTCCTGGAAACACCATATATTTT
TRBJ2-7	TRBV7-3	TRBD2	NA	CASSWAAGDYEQYF	TGTGCCAGCAGCTGGGCCGCGGGGGACTACGAGCAGTACTTC